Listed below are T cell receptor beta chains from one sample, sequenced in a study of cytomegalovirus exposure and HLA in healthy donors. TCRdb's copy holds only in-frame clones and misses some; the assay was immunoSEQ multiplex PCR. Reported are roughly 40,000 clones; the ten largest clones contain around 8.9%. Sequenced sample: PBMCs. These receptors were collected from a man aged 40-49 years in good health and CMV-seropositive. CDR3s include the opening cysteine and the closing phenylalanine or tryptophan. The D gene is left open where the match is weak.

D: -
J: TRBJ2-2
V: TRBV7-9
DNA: TGTGCCAGCAGCTTGGTGACAGAGACCGGGGAGCTGTTTTTT
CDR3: CASSLVTETGELFF

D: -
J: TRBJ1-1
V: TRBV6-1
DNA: TGTGCCAGCAGGGAGTTGAACACTGAAGCTTTCTTT
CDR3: CASRELNTEAFF

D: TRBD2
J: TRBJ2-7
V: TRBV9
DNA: TGTGCCAGAACCGCAGGACGGGCGCGGGAGATGCGATACGAGCAGTACTTC
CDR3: CARTAGRAREMRYEQYF

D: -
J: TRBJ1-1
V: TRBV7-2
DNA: TGTGCCAGCAGCACAAGACAGAGCATGAACACTGAAGCTTTCTTT
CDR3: CASSTRQSMNTEAFF

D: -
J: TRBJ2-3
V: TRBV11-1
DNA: TGTGCCAGCAGCCGGGAGCCCACAGATACGCAGTATTTT
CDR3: CASSREPTDTQYF

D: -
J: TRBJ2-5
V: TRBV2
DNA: TGTGCCAGCAGCGACACCCCCGAGACCCAGTACTTC
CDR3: CASSDTPETQYF

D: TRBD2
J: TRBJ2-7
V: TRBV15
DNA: TGTGCCACCAGCAGTCGGGGCCTAGCGGGCTCCTACGAGCAGTACTTC
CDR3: CATSSRGLAGSYEQYF

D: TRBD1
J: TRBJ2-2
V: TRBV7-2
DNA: TGTGCCAGCAGCCCGCGACAGGGACGAACCGGGGAGCTGTTTTTT
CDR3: CASSPRQGRTGELFF

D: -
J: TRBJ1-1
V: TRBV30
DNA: TGTGCCTGGAGACATGTAGGAGTAGACACTGAAGCTTTCTTT
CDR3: CAWRHVGVDTEAFF

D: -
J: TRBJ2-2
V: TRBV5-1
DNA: TGCGCCAGCAGCTTGCCGACAGACACCGGGGAGCTGTTTTTT
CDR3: CASSLPTDTGELFF

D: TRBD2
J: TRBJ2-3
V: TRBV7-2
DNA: TGTGCCAGCAGTAAAAGCGGGATAAGCACAGATACGCAGTATTTT
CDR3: CASSKSGISTDTQYF

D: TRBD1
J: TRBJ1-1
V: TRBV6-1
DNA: TGTGCCAGCAGTCCCCAGACAGGGGGCCACTCGGGAGCTTTCTTT
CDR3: CASSPQTGGHSGAFF

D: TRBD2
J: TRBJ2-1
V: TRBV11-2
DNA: TGTGCCAGCAGCTTAGATAATAGTATGAGACTAGCCCTACGTGGGGATGAGCAGTTCTTC
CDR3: CASSLDNSMRLALRGDEQFF

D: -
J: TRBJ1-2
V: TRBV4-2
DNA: TGTGCCAGCAGCCAAGAGTCGGGATTCTATGGCTACACCTTC
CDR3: CASSQESGFYGYTF

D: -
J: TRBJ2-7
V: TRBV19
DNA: TGTGCCAGTACCGCTAGTTCGGGGAGTAGGGAATACGAGCAGTACTTC
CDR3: CASTASSGSREYEQYF

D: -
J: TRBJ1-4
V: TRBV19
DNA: TGTGCCAGTAGTATAGATCAAGTGGGGGGGAAACTGTTTTTT
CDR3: CASSIDQVGGKLFF

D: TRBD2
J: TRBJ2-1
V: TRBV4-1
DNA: TGCGCCAGCACCATTAGCGGGGAGGGGAACAATGAGCAGTTCTTC
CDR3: CASTISGEGNNEQFF